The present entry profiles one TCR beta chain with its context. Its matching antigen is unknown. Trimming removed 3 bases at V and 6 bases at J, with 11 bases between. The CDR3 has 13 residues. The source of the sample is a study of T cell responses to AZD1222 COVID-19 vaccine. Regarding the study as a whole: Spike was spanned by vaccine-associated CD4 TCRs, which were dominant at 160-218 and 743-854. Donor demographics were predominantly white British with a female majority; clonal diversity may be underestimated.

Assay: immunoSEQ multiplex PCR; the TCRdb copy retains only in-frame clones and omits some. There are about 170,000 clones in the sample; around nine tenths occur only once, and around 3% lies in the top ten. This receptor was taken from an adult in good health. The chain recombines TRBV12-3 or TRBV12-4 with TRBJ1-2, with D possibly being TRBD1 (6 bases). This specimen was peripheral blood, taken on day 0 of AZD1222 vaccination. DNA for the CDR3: TGTGCCAGCAGTTTGCAGGGGACGGATGGCTACACCTTC. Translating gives CASSLQGTDGYTF.